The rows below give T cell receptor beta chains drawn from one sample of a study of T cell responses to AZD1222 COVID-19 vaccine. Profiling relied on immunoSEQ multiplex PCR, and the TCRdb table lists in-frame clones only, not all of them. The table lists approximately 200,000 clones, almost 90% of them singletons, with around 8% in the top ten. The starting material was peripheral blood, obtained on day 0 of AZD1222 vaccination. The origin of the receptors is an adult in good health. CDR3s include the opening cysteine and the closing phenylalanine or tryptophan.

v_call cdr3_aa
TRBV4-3 CASSQDNRGRSYEQYF
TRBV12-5 CASAPTQVYRLGYTF
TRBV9 CASSVAGNTEAFF
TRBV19 CASSRTGGIETQYF
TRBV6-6 CASSRQGKSANYGYTF
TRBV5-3 CARSLGGGTTHTGELFF
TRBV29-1 CSVASRDSFLTEAFF
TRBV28 CASSRDRNSPLHF
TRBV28 CASSPLGRTYEQYF
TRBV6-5 CASSPGNYNSPLHF
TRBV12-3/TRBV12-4 CASSFGQVPDAFF
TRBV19 CASKIGPGNEKLFF
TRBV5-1 CASSPRQGELRNEQFF
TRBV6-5 CASSYSPASGTDTQYF
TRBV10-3 CAIRRGPATNEKLFF
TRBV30 CAWTGQETQYF
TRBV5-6 CASSLDRGHYGYTF
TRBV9 CASSASRQGADGYTF
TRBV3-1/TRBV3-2 CASSQRKGSNYGYTF
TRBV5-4 CASSHAREVNTEAFF
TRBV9 CASSVAGGAGELFF
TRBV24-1 CATSEAGTPNPYEQYF
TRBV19 CASRASGGVFVDTQYF
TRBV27 CASSTIEITDTQYF
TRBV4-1 CASSQAGQSLTEAFF
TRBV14 CASSQRGGNTEAFF
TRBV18 CASSPEQWTGGVSFYNEQFF
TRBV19 CASSIEKTGLGHQPQHF
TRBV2 CASSGQGLPYEQYF